These T cell receptor beta chains were read from a single sample in a study of T cell responses to AZD1222 COVID-19 vaccine. The table came from immunoSEQ multiplex PCR; TCRdb's copy has only in-frame clones and leaves some out. This sample has fewer than 120,000 clones; 80% to 90% occur once, and the top ten carry roughly 15%. The sequences come from peripheral blood, collected 28 days after the second AZD1222 dose. The receptors originated from an adult who received the AZD1222 COVID-19 vaccine. CDR3s include the opening cysteine and the closing phenylalanine or tryptophan. The D gene is left open where the match is weak. Clone size is given for some rows only: seen once, a few or many times, or a class if the clone is expanded.

TRBV7-9	TRBJ2-7	few	-	TGTGCCAGCTCTCCTTGGGCAGTCGGCGAGCAGTACTTC	CASSPWAVGEQYF
TRBV3-1/TRBV3-2	TRBJ2-7	-	-	TGTGCCAGCAGCAGGGGCCGAGGATCCTCCTACGAGCAGTACTTC	CASSRGRGSSYEQYF
TRBV5-6	TRBJ2-1	once	TRBD2	TGTGCCAGCAGCTTGGGGAATAGCGGGAGGCGGAAGTTCTTC	CASSLGNSGRRKFF
TRBV5-1	TRBJ1-1	-	-	TGCGCCAGCAGCTTGGCGGGTGGCGACACTGAAGCTTTCTTT	CASSLAGGDTEAFF
TRBV2	TRBJ2-1	-	TRBD2	TGTGCCGGAACTAGCGGGGGGCTTTACAATGAGCAGTTCTTC	CAGTSGGLYNEQFF
TRBV2	TRBJ1-2	-	TRBD1	TGTGCCAGCTTAGGACAGGGGGTCCCTGACTATGGCTACACCTTC	CASLGQGVPDYGYTF
TRBV7-2	TRBJ1-2	-	-	TGTGCCAGCAGCTCGTACCTGGACTATGGCTACACCTTC	CASSSYLDYGYTF
TRBV12-5	TRBJ2-3	-	-	TGTGCTAGTGGTTTGATGACAGTCACAGATACGCAGTATTTT	CASGLMTVTDTQYF
TRBV27	TRBJ2-3	-	-	TGTGCCAGCAGTCCCCGCCAGACGCTCCCTCGCACAGATACGCAGTATTTT	CASSPRQTLPRTDTQYF
TRBV7-3	TRBJ2-3	-	TRBD1	TGTGCCAGCAGCTACGCCGGGGACAGCGCAGATACGCAGTATTTT	CASSYAGDSADTQYF
TRBV11-2	TRBJ1-1	-	-	TGTGCCAGCAGCTCCGTAAAACAGGGTTTTACTGAAGCTTTCTTT	CASSSVKQGFTEAFF
TRBV12-3/TRBV12-4	TRBJ1-1	-	-	TGTGCCAGCAGGGCCCATGAGGAGGGTGAAGCTTTCTTT	CASRAHEEGEAFF
TRBV6-5	TRBJ2-3	-	TRBD1	TGTGCCAGCAGCCAGGGACAGGGAAACACAGATACGCAGTATTTT	CASSQGQGNTDTQYF
TRBV6-1	TRBJ1-5	-	-	TGTGCCAGCAGTTTGGCCACGGCCAATCAGCCCCAGCATTTT	CASSLATANQPQHF
TRBV5-4	TRBJ2-7	-	-	TGTGCCAGCAGCTTGTCCGAGAGCTCCTACGAGCAGTACTTC	CASSLSESSYEQYF
TRBV18	TRBJ2-1	-	-	TGTGCCAGCTCACCACGTCCTGGGGGAGCGCTAGGCAATGAGCAGTTCTTC	CASSPRPGGALGNEQFF
TRBV10-3	TRBJ2-3	-	TRBD2	TGTGCCATCAGTGAGTCTGTGACTAGCGGGGGGCTCTCAGATACGCAGTATTTT	CAISESVTSGGLSDTQYF
TRBV11-2	TRBJ2-7	-	-	TGTGCCAGCAGCTTATCTACGGGAAGCGGCTACGAGCAGTACTTC	CASSLSTGSGYEQYF
TRBV10-3	TRBJ2-3	-	-	TGTGCCATCAGTGAGGCTCAGACTAGGGCGGCAGATACGCAGTATTTT	CAISEAQTRAADTQYF
TRBV11-2	TRBJ1-2	-	TRBD1	TGTGCCAGCAGCGACGGGACAGGGGGCTGGAGGAACTATGGCTACACCTTC	CASSDGTGGWRNYGYTF
TRBV6-5	TRBJ1-3	-	-	TGTGCCAGCACCAGCCCTGGAAACACCATATATTTT	CASTSPGNTIYF
TRBV25-1	TRBJ2-7	-	-	TGTGCCAGCAGTGGGCCCCGGGAAACCTACGAGCAGTACTTC	CASSGPRETYEQYF
TRBV4-1	TRBJ2-1	-	-	TGCGCCAGCAGCCAAGATGGAGGAGGGTCCTCCTACAATGAGCAGTTCTTC	CASSQDGGGSSYNEQFF
TRBV19	TRBJ1-5	-	-	TGTGCCAGTAGTATAGGGGTTCATCACGAGCCCCAGCATTTT	CASSIGVHHEPQHF
TRBV28	TRBJ2-7	-	-	TGTGCCAGCAGTCCCACGAGGCTCCTCTACGAGCAGTACTTC	CASSPTRLLYEQYF
TRBV29-1	TRBJ1-2	-	-	TGCAGCGTTGAGGCTAGGGGGGGCTACACCTTC	CSVEARGGYTF
TRBV4-1	TRBJ2-1	-	-	TGCGCCAGCAGCCCCGCTTGGAATGAGCAGTTCTTC	CASSPAWNEQFF
TRBV19	TRBJ2-6	few	TRBD1	TGTGCCAGTAGTATAGGCCCACAGGGGACATTCTCTGGGGCCAACGTCCTGACTTTC	CASSIGPQGTFSGANVLTF
TRBV9	TRBJ2-2	once	TRBD2	TGTGCCAGCAGCGTAGTAAGTACGGCGGGAGCGAACACCGGGGAGCTGTTTTTT	CASSVVSTAGANTGELFF
TRBV7-9	TRBJ1-1	-	-	TGTGCCAGCAGCTTCCCGAAGAACACTGAAGCTTTCTTT	CASSFPKNTEAFF
TRBV7-8	TRBJ1-5	once	-	TGTGCCAGCAGCCTAACGGACCAGGAGCCCCAGCATTTT	CASSLTDQEPQHF
TRBV6-5	TRBJ1-2	-	TRBD1	TGTGCCAGCAGACTGACAGGGTTGGACTATGGCTACACCTTC	CASRLTGLDYGYTF
TRBV28	TRBJ1-2	-	-	TGTGCCAGCAGTTTCTCCCGGGACATGATTTATGGCTACACCTTC	CASSFSRDMIYGYTF
TRBV28	TRBJ2-7	-	TRBD2	TGTGCCAGCAGTCCATCGGGACTAGCGGGGGAGCAGTACTTC	CASSPSGLAGEQYF
TRBV12-3/TRBV12-4	TRBJ1-2	once	-	TGTGCCAGCAGGAACCTCCGTTGGGACAACACCTTC	CASRNLRWDNTF
TRBV5-1	TRBJ2-3	-	-	TGCGCCAGCAGCTTGGGACAGACTACAGATACGCAGTATTTT	CASSLGQTTDTQYF
TRBV19	TRBJ2-2	-	-	TGTGCCAGTAGTAGCAGGACATTGAACACCGGGGAGCTGTTTTTT	CASSSRTLNTGELFF
TRBV7-9	TRBJ1-1	-	-	TGTGCCAGCAGCTTCATGAACACTGAAGCTTTCTTT	CASSFMNTEAFF
TRBV29-1	TRBJ1-2	-	-	TGCAGTGGCGCAGCTAACTATGGCTACACCTTC	CSGAANYGYTF
TRBV18	TRBJ1-1	-	-	TGTGCCAGCTCAACAAGTCCGTACGGGGGGACTGAAGCTTTCTTT	CASSTSPYGGTEAFF
TRBV6-5	TRBJ1-2	-	-	TGTGCCAGCAGTATGGACACCCGAACGGGTGGCTACACCTTC	CASSMDTRTGGYTF
TRBV11-2	TRBJ1-3	-	-	TGTGCCAGCAGTACTCTTCGCAACAGGGCGCGCTCTGGAAACACCATATATTTT	CASSTLRNRARSGNTIYF
TRBV4-2	TRBJ1-4	-	TRBD1	TGTGCCAGCAGCCCCGGACAGGGGGGTGAAAAACTGTTTTTT	CASSPGQGGEKLFF
TRBV23-1	TRBJ2-7	-	TRBD1	TGCGCCAGCAGTCAGGACAGGGTTACTCCCTCCTACGAGCAGTACTTC	CASSQDRVTPSYEQYF
TRBV18	TRBJ1-6	-	-	TGTGCCAGCTCACCGACAGATTATAATTCACCCCTCCACTTT	CASSPTDYNSPLHF
TRBV7-2	TRBJ2-5	-	TRBD2	TGTGCCAGCAGCTCTAGCGGGAGGCTTTGGGAGACCCAGTACTTC	CASSSSGRLWETQYF
TRBV5-4	TRBJ1-4	-	-	TGTGCCAGCAGCTTGGGGCGGGGTAATGAAAAACTGTTTTTT	CASSLGRGNEKLFF
TRBV15	TRBJ2-2	-	-	TGTGCCACCAGCCCGGTCCGGGGGACCGGGGAGCTGTTTTTT	CATSPVRGTGELFF
TRBV4-1	TRBJ2-7	-	-	TGCGCCAGCAGCCAGATAGGACGGAGGGCCTACGAGCAGTACTTC	CASSQIGRRAYEQYF
TRBV5-8	TRBJ1-1	once	-	TGTGCCAGCAGCTCGAGGGGCAGGGATGAAGCTTTCTTT	CASSSRGRDEAFF
TRBV3-1/TRBV3-2	TRBJ2-5	-	-	TGTGCCAGCAGCCCTCGACCCGGCCAACCCCACCAAGAGACCCAGTACTTC	CASSPRPGQPHQETQYF
TRBV19	TRBJ1-2	-	-	TGTGCCAGTAGTATAGAGGATCGAAAGTATGGCTACACCTTC	CASSIEDRKYGYTF
TRBV5-1	TRBJ2-7	-	-	TGCGCCAGCAGCATCGGGCCCTCAAACTACGAGCAGTACTTC	CASSIGPSNYEQYF
TRBV5-1	TRBJ1-5	-	-	TGCGCCAGCAGTGAAGTGCCGAATCAGCCCCAGCATTTT	CASSEVPNQPQHF
TRBV5-1	TRBJ1-3	-	-	TGCGCCAGCAGCTTACGACAGGACTTCTCTGGAAACACCATATATTTT	CASSLRQDFSGNTIYF